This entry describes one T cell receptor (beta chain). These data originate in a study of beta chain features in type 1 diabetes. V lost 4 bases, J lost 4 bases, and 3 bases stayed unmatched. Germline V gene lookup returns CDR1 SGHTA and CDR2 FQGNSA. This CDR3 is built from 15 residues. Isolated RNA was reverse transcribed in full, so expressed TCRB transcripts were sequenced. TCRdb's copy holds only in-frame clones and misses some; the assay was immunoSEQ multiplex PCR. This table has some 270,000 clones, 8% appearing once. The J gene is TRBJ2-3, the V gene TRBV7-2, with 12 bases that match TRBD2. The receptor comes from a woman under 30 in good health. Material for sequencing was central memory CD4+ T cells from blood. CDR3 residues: CASSSRTSGADTQYF. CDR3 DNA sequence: TGTGCCAGCAGCTCCCGGACTAGCGGGGCAGATACGCAGTATTTT.